This T cell receptor (beta chain) was profiled in a study of T cell responses to AZD1222 COVID-19 vaccine. V trimming: 4 bases; J trimming: 4 bases; junction bases outside the gene matches: 6. CDR1 and CDR2 (germline): SGHRS, YFSETQ. CDR3 length: 14 amino acids. TCRdb's copy holds only in-frame clones and misses some; the assay was immunoSEQ multiplex PCR. The top ten clones hold less than 15% of a sample with over 100,000 clones, 86% of them seen once. The source was peripheral blood, collected on day 0 of AZD1222 vaccination. The clonotype originates from an adult in good health. The chain combines TRBV5-1 with TRBJ1-1; 8 nucleotides align to TRBD1. CDR3 protein: CASSGTGGVTEAFF. CDR3 DNA sequence: TGCGCCAGCAGCGGGACAGGTGGGGTCACTGAAGCTTTCTTT. The full variable domain, completed using reference TRBV5-1 and TRBJ1-1, is KAGVTQTPRYLIKTRGQQVTLSCSPISGHRSVSWYQQTPGQGLQFLFEYFSETQRNKGNFPGRFSGRQFSNSRSEMNVSTLELGDSALYLCASSGTGGVTEAFFGQGTRLTVV.